The 17 T cell receptor beta chains below all came from one sample that was sequenced in a study of response to subunit inactivated influenza vaccine. TCRdb ran MiXCR on the RT-PCR reads and lists one entry per CDR3 protein. The repertoire holds about 540,000 distinct CDR3 sequences, with approximately 20% as singletons. Separately, the same data were catalogued under a study of T cells expressing NK-cell markers. That paper adds: The authors generated TCR beta cDNA through 5'RACE template switching with UMIs.

Source: CD4+ T cells sorted from PBMCs, taken less than 13 days after vaccination. The receptors here all came from a man over 45 who received an inactivated influenza vaccine.

In this sample, this clonotype turned up a few times. The V and J genes are TRBV9 and TRBJ2-6; 8 nucleotides align to TRBD1. CDR1 SGDLS and CDR2 YYNGEE come from the germline V gene. This CDR3 is 16 amino acids long. With V trimmed by 4 bases and J by 2 bases, 5 bases remained unmatched. The CDR3 DNA follows: TGTGCCAGCAGCCCCATACAGGGGGCTGGGGCCAACGTCCTGACTTTC. This sequence encodes CASSPIQGAGANVLTF. Full variable domain (missing parts from reference TRBV9 and TRBJ2-6): DSGVTQTPKHLITATGQRVTLRCSPRSGDLSVYWYQQSLDQGLQFLIQYYNGEERAKGNILERFSAQQFPDLHSELNLSSLELGDSALYFCASSPIQGAGANVLTFGAGSRLTVL.

The chain employs TRBV11-1 and TRBJ2-1; D is perhaps TRBD2 (6 bases). V was shortened by 5 bases and J by 4 bases, with 27 bases between the two germline ends. The germline gives CDR1 SGHAT, CDR2 FQDESV (reference sequence). This CDR3 is built from 19 residues. In DNA, the CDR3 is TGTGCCAGCAGCCCACTGACCAGTGCGGGGCCCAGCATATACAATGAGCAGTTCTTC. Translation gives CASSPLTSAGPSIYNEQFF.

The table lists this clonotype with a few counts. The chain combines TRBV5-1 with TRBJ2-2, with TRBD2 identical over 12 bases. V trimming: 2 bases; J trimming: 0 bases; junction bases outside the gene matches: 11. CDR1 SGHRS and CDR2 YFSETQ come from the germline V gene. The CDR3 extends over 20 amino acids. The CDR3 bases are TGCGCCAGCAGCTTCGGACTAGCGGGGACCCTACAATCGAACACCGGGGAGCTGTTTTTT. This sequence encodes CASSFGLAGTLQSNTGELFF.

The chain uses TRBV6-2 or TRBV6-3 and TRBJ2-3, with 9 bases fitting TRBD2. Germline V lookup: CDR1 MNHEY, CDR2 SVGEGT. The V and J ends lost 6 bases and 1 base, in that order; junction bases with no gene match: 11. The CDR3 is made up of 17 amino acids. The CDR3 DNA reads as TGTGCCAGCAGCACGATTAGCGGGAGAGGGGGCACAGATACGCAGTATTTT. It encodes CASSTISGRGGTDTQYF.

The sample holds a few counts of this clonotype. The chain is built from TRBV7-2 and TRBJ1-2; TRBD1 is a possible D gene (6 bases). This CDR3 comprises 14 residues. V gave up 4 bases and J gave up 4 bases, with 13 bases separating them. Germline V gene lookup returns CDR1 SGHTA and CDR2 FQGNSA. The CDR3 here is CASSSDTGSYGYTF. The CDR3 DNA follows: TGTGCCAGCAGCTCTGATACAGGGTCCTATGGCTACACCTTC.

The V call is TRBV19, the J call TRBJ1-2; maybe TRBD1 (5 bases). V lost 5 bases and J lost 7, with 17 bases in between. The CDR3 loop spans 14 amino acids. The V gene's germline CDR1 is LNHDA and CDR2 SQIVND (reference sequence). CDR3 sequence: CASSASQGPGGYTF. The CDR3 region has the DNA TGTGCCAGTAGTGCCTCCCAGGGCCCTGGTGGCTACACCTTC.

This clonotype was seen many times. The rearrangement joins TRBV5-1 to TRBJ2-2; tentative D call: TRBD2 (5 bases). This CDR3 contains 16 residues. V was clipped by 4 bases and J by 4 bases, with 17 bases between them. The germline V gene has CDR1 SGHRS and CDR2 YFSETQ. CDR3 in DNA: TGCGCCAGCAGCCGAAGTGGGAGATCGGGCACCGGGGAGCTGTTTTTT. The encoded protein is CASSRSGRSGTGELFF.

CDR3 nucleotides: TGTGCCTGGGGGGAAGGTTTTGGAAACACCATATATTTT. Translation: CAWGEGFGNTIYF. The chain combines TRBV30 with TRBJ1-3; D is unresolved. The CDR3 length is 13 residues. V lost 5 bases and J 3 bases, leaving 11 bases between the germline ends. Germline V gene lookup returns CDR1 GTSNPN and CDR2 SVGIG (reference sequence). Combining the CDR3 with reference TRBV30 and TRBJ1-3 gives the whole variable domain SQTIHQWPATLVQPVGSPLSLECTVEGTSNPNLYWYRQAAGRGLQLLFYSVGIGQISSEVPQNLSASRPQDRQFILSSKKLLLSDSGFYLCAWGEGFGNTIYFGEGSWLTVV.

This rearrangement joins TRBV7-2 to TRBJ2-1; D is undetermined. V was pared by 7 bases and J by 9 bases, with 22 bases between. Germline CDR1 is SGHTA and CDR2 is FQGNSA. The length of the CDR3 is 15 residues. The CDR3 nucleotides read TGTGCCAGCAACTACCCTTTGAACCGCCCAAGTGAGCAGTTCTTC. Translating it yields CASNYPLNRPSEQFF.

With respect to this clonotype: Germline and junction disagree at one end, which may indicate a read error. The chain recombines TRBV27 with TRBJ1-5; no firm D call. The CDR3 runs to 15 residues. From germline, CDR1 is MNHEY and CDR2 SMNVEV (reference sequence). The CDR3 reads CASSSLSGYNQPQHF. In nucleotides, the CDR3 is TGTGCCAGCAGTTCTCTCTCAGGCTATAATCAACCCCAGCATTTT.

This chain uses TRBV9 with TRBJ2-3; D unresolved. The CDR3 runs 14 residues. Trimming cost V 2 bases and J 0 bases, with 7 bases left between them. The V gene's germline CDR1 is SGDLS and CDR2 YYNGEE. CDR3 bases: TGTGCCAGCAGCGTTCGATCTAGCACAGATACGCAGTATTTT. It specifies CASSVRSSTDTQYF.

V usage is TRBV15 and J usage is TRBJ2-7, with unresolved D. Trimming took 0 bases from V and 0 from J, leaving 9 bases between them. The CDR3 length is 15 residues. CDR1 and CDR2 from the germline V gene are LNHNV and YYDKDF (reference sequence). CDR3 amino acids: CATSRDVLISYEQYF. The CDR3 DNA sequence: TGTGCCACCAGCAGAGACGTATTAATCTCCTACGAGCAGTACTTC.

This clonotype occurred a few times. The chain links TRBV10-3 to TRBJ2-3, with D perhaps TRBD1 (7 bases). V lost 6 bases, J lost 0 bases, and 13 bases lay in between. CDR1 ENHRY and CDR2 SYGVKD come from the germline V gene. CDR3 length: 15 amino acids. The CDR3 spells CAISAGQTSTDTQYF. CDR3 nucleotides: TGTGCCATCAGCGCGGGACAGACAAGCACAGATACGCAGTATTTT.

The rearrangement links TRBV5-1 to TRBJ2-1; the D gene is possibly TRBD2 (6 bases). The V gene lost 4 bases and the J gene lost 5 bases, with 16 bases spanning the gap. Germline CDR1 is SGHRS and CDR2 is YFSETQ. CDR3 size: 15 residues. The CDR3: CASSPGVRTHNEQFF. CDR3 DNA: TGCGCCAGCAGCCCGGGGGTACGCACACACAATGAGCAGTTCTTC. Using reference TRBV5-1 and TRBJ2-1 for the parts outside the CDR3, the full variable domain is KAGVTQTPRYLIKTRGQQVTLSCSPISGHRSVSWYQQTPGQGLQFLFEYFSETQRNKGNFPGRFSGRQFSNSRSEMNVSTLELGDSALYLCASSPGVRTHNEQFFGPGTRLTVL.

This clonotype was seen more than once but under ten times. The chain links TRBV20-1 to TRBJ1-1, with D possibly being TRBD1 (6 bases). V was pared by 4 bases and J by 2 bases, with 11 bases between. This CDR3 is built from 13 residues. Germline V gives CDR1 DFQATT, CDR2 SNEGSKA (reference sequence). CDR3 in DNA: TGCAGTGCTAAACAGGGTATAAACACTGAAGCTTTCTTT. It codes for CSAKQGINTEAFF.

The chain has TRBV5-5 and TRBJ1-2, with 10 bases that match TRBD1. The V gene's germline CDR1 is SGHKS and CDR2 YYEKEE (reference sequence). With V trimmed by 3 bases and J by 12 bases, 5 bases remained unmatched. The CDR3 runs 12 residues. CDR3 coding DNA: TGTGCCAGCAGCTCCGGACAGGGGGTTAACACCTTC. Its translation: CASSSGQGVNTF.

This clonotype was observed a handful of times. CDR3 amino acids: CASSYPIRTSGSAKNIQYF. CDR3 nucleotide sequence: TGTGCCAGCAGTTACCCGATACGGACTAGCGGGAGTGCCAAAAACATTCAGTACTTC. The chain links TRBV6-2 or TRBV6-3 to TRBJ2-4; 13 nucleotides match TRBD2. J gave up 1 base and V 2 bases, and 8 bases lay outside the gene matches. The CDR3 is 19 amino acids. The V gene's germline CDR1 is MNHEY and CDR2 SVGEGT.